This entry lists 20 T cell receptor beta chains sequenced from one sample in a study of blood T cell repertoires in COVID-19 (TCRdb year 2020). The library was generated by the immunoSEQ multiplex PCR assay. TCRdb re-hosts the immuneACCESS table, in-frame sequences only. Its copies lack some clones; in the studies checked, an unresolved V gene accounts for under half of them, and the cause for the rest is not known. The sample table holds 45,000 to 60,000 clones, of which 80% to 90% were seen once. Of the sample, 1.5% to 2% falls within the top ten clones. The sequenced sample consisted of peripheral blood. The source is a man in his fifties or sixties with acute or convalescent COVID-19.

The chain employs TRBV19 and TRBJ1-5, with 7 bases matching TRBD1. CDR3 length: 16 residues. Germline V gives CDR1 LNHDA, CDR2 SQIVND (reference sequence). V trimming: 5 bases; J trimming: 4 bases; junction bases outside the gene matches: 11. CDR3 loop: CASSFSTGSFNQPQHF. The CDR3 DNA follows: TGTGCCAGTAGTTTTTCGACAGGGTCGTTTAATCAGCCCCAGCATTTT.

This chain joins TRBV5-6 and TRBJ2-1; D is possibly TRBD1 (7 bases). V was clipped by 5 bases and J by 2 bases, with 14 bases between them. The CDR3 has 15 amino acids. Germline-derived CDR1 and CDR2 are SGHDT and YYEEEE. In DNA, the CDR3 is TGTGCCAGCAGTTCGACAGGGAGGACCTACAATGAGCAGTTCTTC. This gives the protein CASSSTGRTYNEQFF.

The chain employs TRBV12-3 or TRBV12-4 and TRBJ2-3; D uncertain. V gave up 1 base and J gave up 5 bases, with 7 bases separating them. The CDR3 runs to 13 residues. The CDR3 loop reads CASSLETKDTQYF. The CDR3 nucleotides are TGTGCCAGCAGTTTAGAAACAAAAGATACGCAGTATTTT.

V gene TRBV6-5 combines with J gene TRBJ1-2, with D hard to call. The CDR3 runs to 14 residues. The germline gives CDR1 MNHEY, CDR2 SVGAGI. The V and J ends lost 8 bases and 8 bases respectively, with 21 bases between them. The CDR3, as DNA: TGTGCCAGCCCAATGGACTTTACCGGAGGGGGCTACACCTTC. Its protein is CASPMDFTGGGYTF.

The V gene is TRBV6-6, the J gene TRBJ1-2; a weak D match, TRBD1 (5 bases). The V and J ends lost 7 bases and 4 bases respectively, with 13 bases between them. The CDR3 has 13 residues. Germline CDR1 MNHNY, CDR2 SVGAGI (reference sequence). The CDR3 reads CASTNWGSYGYTF. For the CDR3, the DNA is TGTGCCAGCACCAACTGGGGCAGCTATGGCTACACCTTC.

This chain uses TRBV19 with TRBJ1-2, with TRBD1 identical over 7 bases. Germline V gives CDR1 LNHDA, CDR2 SQIVND (reference sequence). The ends lost 0 bases at V and 3 bases at J; junction bases unmatched: 4. There are 15 residues in the CDR3. The CDR3 loop reads CASSIDAGQYYGYTF. The CDR3 DNA reads as TGTGCCAGTAGTATAGACGCGGGACAGTACTATGGCTACACCTTC.

The rearrangement joins TRBV6-6 to TRBJ1-1, with unresolved D. The CDR3 length is 13 residues. Trimming removed 4 bases at V and 2 bases at J, with 8 bases between. In germline, CDR1 is MNHNY, CDR2 SVGAGI (reference sequence). The DNA for the CDR3 is TGTGCCAGCAGTTTCTCAAGCAACACTGAAGCTTTCTTT. This translates into CASSFSSNTEAFF.

This clone was counted once. V and J are TRBV27 and TRBJ2-2; TRBD1 matches at 7 bases. With 3 bases clipped from V and 0 bases from J, the junction kept 4 bases outside the gene matches. This CDR3 comprises 16 residues. From germline, CDR1 is MNHEY and CDR2 SMNVEV (reference sequence). DNA of the CDR3: TGTGCCAGCAGTTTGAAGGGACAGCCGAACACCGGGGAGCTGTTTTTT. Translated: CASSLKGQPNTGELFF.

V and J are TRBV18 and TRBJ1-2; unclear D gene. The V end was cut by 5 bases, the J end by 2 bases, with 12 bases between. From germline, CDR1 is KGHSH and CDR2 LQKENI. CDR3 length: 14 amino acids. The CDR3 region is CASSTEFTNYGYTF. The CDR3 bases are TGTGCCAGCTCAACAGAATTTACGAACTATGGCTACACCTTC.

The chain uses TRBV7-9 and TRBJ1-1, with no clear D. From germline, CDR1 is SEHNR and CDR2 FQNEAQ (reference sequence). The V end was cut by 2 bases, the J end by 1 base, with 11 bases between. The CDR3 is made up of 15 amino acids. The CDR3 coding sequence is TGTGCCAGCAGCTTAATGTCGGTTGGGAACACTGAAGCTTTCTTT. Translated: CASSLMSVGNTEAFF.

The chain carries TRBV19 and TRBJ2-7; TRBD1 matches 7 bases. Trimming took 3 bases from V and 1 from J; bases not matched to a gene: 6. Germline V lookup: CDR1 LNHDA, CDR2 SQIVND (reference sequence). The CDR3 runs to 15 residues. DNA for the CDR3: TGTGCCAGTAGTATGAATCGGGACAGTTCCTACGAGCAGTACTTC. It yields the protein CASSMNRDSSYEQYF.

The chain uses TRBV5-3 and TRBJ1-5; possibly TRBD1 for D (6 bases). TRBV5-3 is flagged as an ORF with uncertain function. The CDR3 runs 16 residues. Between the trimmed V and J ends, which lost 9 bases and 3 bases, there was a span of 22 bases. The CDR3 bases are TGTGCCACCCACCCATTACAGGGAACCTTCAATCAGCCCCAGCATTTT. This codes for CATHPLQGTFNQPQHF.

Only one count was recorded for this clone. This chain connects TRBV5-1 to TRBJ2-7; weak D call: TRBD1 (5 bases). Germline-derived CDR1 and CDR2 are SGHRS and YFSETQ. The CDR3 is 14 residues long. Trimming left V 4 bases short and J 7 bases short, with 18 bases between. DNA for the CDR3: TGCGCCAGCAGCCCCGACCTATACAGGAGTGAGCAGTACTTC. This codes for CASSPDLYRSEQYF.

A few counts support this clone. V and J are TRBV5-5 and TRBJ1-3, with D perhaps matching TRBD1 (5 bases). The CDR3 is made up of 15 amino acids. Germline V gene sequence: CDR1 SGHKS, CDR2 YYEKEE (reference sequence). V was clipped by 5 bases and J by 0 bases, with 12 bases between them. The chain's CDR3 is CASSYAGHSGNTIYF. Here the CDR3 DNA reads TGTGCCAGCAGTTATGCAGGGCACTCTGGAAACACCATATATTTT.

This clone has more than one count but fewer than ten. This chain joins TRBV4-1 and TRBJ1-6, with D unclear. The germline V gene encodes CDR1 MGHRA and CDR2 YSYEKL. The CDR3 runs 18 residues. The V end lost 0 bases, the J end lost 0 bases, and 12 bases lay between the germline ends. The CDR3 DNA reads as TGCGCCAGCAGCCAAGATGCCGGTATAAGCTCCTATAATTCACCCCTCCACTTT. It codes for CASSQDAGISSYNSPLHF.

The V gene is TRBV4-1, the J gene TRBJ1-6; 11 nucleotides align to TRBD1. The CDR3 extends over 16 amino acids. J gave up 10 bases and V 4 bases, and 9 bases lay outside the gene matches. Looked up from germline, CDR1 is MGHRA and CDR2 is YSYEKL. CDR3 DNA: TGCGCCAGCAGCCGTGGGACAGGGGGTTCGAGGTCACCCCTCCACTTT. This encodes CASSRGTGGSRSPLHF.

The chain links TRBV2 to TRBJ1-5; 9 positions match TRBD1. This CDR3 is built from 14 residues. With V trimmed by 1 base and J by 11 bases, 6 bases remained unmatched. Germline V lookup: CDR1 SNHLY, CDR2 FYNNEI. CDR3 DNA: TGTGCCAGCAGTGAAGTCTCCGACAGGGGGACCCAGCATTTT. As protein: CASSEVSDRGTQHF.

This chain links TRBV7-9 with TRBJ2-2; D possibly corresponds to TRBD1 (6 bases). The V end lost 3 bases, the J end lost 0 bases, and 11 bases lay between the germline ends. Germline CDR1 SEHNR, CDR2 FQNEAQ (reference sequence). The CDR3 is 16 amino acids. This chain's CDR3 is CASSFRGPTNTGELFF. CDR3 bases: TGTGCCAGCAGCTTCAGGGGTCCGACGAACACCGGGGAGCTGTTTTTT. Drawing the rest from reference TRBV7-9 and TRBJ2-2, the complete variable domain is DTGVSQNPRHKITKRGQNVTFRCDPISEHNRLYWYRQTLGQGPEFLTYFQNEAQLEKSRLLSDRFSAERPKGSFSTLEIQRTEQGDSAMYLCASSFRGPTNTGELFFGEGSRLTVL.

The V call is TRBV5-1, the J call TRBJ2-7, with D possibly being TRBD1 (6 bases). Germline assignment: CDR1 SGHRS and CDR2 YFSETQ. V shed 3 bases and J shed 2 bases, with 12 bases lying between them. The CDR3 consists of 14 residues. In DNA, the CDR3 is TGCGCCAGCAGCTCGATACAGGGAACCTACGAGCAGTACTTC. It codes for CASSSIQGTYEQYF.

J is TRBJ2-1 and V is TRBV20-1; 8 nucleotides match TRBD2. The CDR3 sequence is 14 residues long. CDR1 and CDR2 (germline): DFQATT, SNEGSKA (reference sequence). V lost 3 bases and J lost 4; bases outside the gene matches: 5. CDR3 DNA sequence: TGCAGTGCTAGTAGCGGGGACTTATACAATGAGCAGTTCTTC. This translates into CSASSGDLYNEQFF.